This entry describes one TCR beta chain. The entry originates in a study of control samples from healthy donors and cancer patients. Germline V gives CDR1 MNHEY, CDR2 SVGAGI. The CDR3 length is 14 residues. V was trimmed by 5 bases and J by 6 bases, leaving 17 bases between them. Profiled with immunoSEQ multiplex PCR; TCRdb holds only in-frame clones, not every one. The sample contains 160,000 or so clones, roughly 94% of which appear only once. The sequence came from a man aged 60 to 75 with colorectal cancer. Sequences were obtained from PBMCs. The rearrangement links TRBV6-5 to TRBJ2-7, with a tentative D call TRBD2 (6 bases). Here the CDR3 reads CASSPPTRNSEQYF. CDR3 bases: TGTGCCAGCAGTCCCCCGACTAGGAATAGCGAGCAGTACTTC.